This section outlines one T cell receptor (beta chain) sequence together with its context. Its specificity is not known. The source of the sample is a study of cytomegalovirus exposure and HLA in healthy donors. Amplification used 60 Vbeta primers and 13 Jbeta primers. Profiling relied on immunoSEQ multiplex PCR, and the TCRdb table lists in-frame clones only, not all of them. The table includes 77,000 or so clones, about 79% detected once. The study, taken as a whole, reports: A later analysis showed TCR association rates differing by HLA locus, peaking at DRB1 and lowest at HLA-C. Associated with cytomegalovirus, according to the listing, were some 180 TCR beta chains. Several top significant clusters appeared, in a later analysis, to be linked to common viral pathogens. The authors assumed roughly uniform sequencing depth across donors for presence/absence analyses.

V was trimmed by 2 bases and J by 3 bases, leaving 11 bases between them. This CDR3 has 15 residues. In germline, CDR1 is LNHNV, CDR2 YYDKDF (reference sequence). The sample comprised PBMCs. This TCR was sampled from a woman aged 40 to 55 in good health and CMV-seronegative. The chain recombines TRBV15 with TRBJ2-1, with D hard to call. CDR3 loop: CATSRNLEIYNEQFF. In DNA, the CDR3 is TGTGCCACCAGCAGAAACCTAGAGATCTACAATGAGCAGTTCTTC.